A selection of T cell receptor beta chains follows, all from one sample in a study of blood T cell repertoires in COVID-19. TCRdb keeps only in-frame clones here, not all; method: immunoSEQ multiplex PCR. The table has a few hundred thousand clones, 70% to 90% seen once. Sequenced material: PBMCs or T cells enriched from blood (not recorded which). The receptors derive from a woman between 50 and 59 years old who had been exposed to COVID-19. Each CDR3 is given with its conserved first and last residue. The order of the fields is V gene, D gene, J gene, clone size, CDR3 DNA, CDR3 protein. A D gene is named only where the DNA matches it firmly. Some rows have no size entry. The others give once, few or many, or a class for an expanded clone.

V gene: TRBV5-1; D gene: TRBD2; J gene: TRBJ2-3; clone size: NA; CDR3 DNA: TGCGCCAGCAGACTAGCGGGGGACCGCACAGATACGCAGTATTTT; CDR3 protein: CASRLAGDRTDTQYF
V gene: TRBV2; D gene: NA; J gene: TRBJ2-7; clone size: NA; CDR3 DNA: TGTGCCAGCAGTGAAGGGGGCGTGGGGGAGCAGTACTTC; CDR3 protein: CASSEGGVGEQYF
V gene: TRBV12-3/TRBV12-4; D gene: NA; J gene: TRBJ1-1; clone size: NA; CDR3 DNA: TGTGCCAGCAGCCCTACGAACACTGAAGCTTTCTTT; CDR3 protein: CASSPTNTEAFF
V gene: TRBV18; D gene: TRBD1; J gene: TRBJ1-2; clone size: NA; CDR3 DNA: TGTGCCAGCTCACCACAAACAGGGGGCGTCTATGGCTACACCTTC; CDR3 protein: CASSPQTGGVYGYTF
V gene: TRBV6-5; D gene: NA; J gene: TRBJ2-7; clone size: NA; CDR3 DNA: TGTGCCAGCAGTTACTCGCGACAGCTAGACTACGAGCAGTACTTC; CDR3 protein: CASSYSRQLDYEQYF
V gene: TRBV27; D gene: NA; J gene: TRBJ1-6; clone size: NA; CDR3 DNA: TGTGCCAGCAGGCGGTGGACGGGGACTTTAAGCTCCTATAATTCACCCCTCCACTTT; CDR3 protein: CASRRWTGTLSSYNSPLHF
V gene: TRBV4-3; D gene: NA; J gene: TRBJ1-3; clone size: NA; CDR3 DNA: TGCGCCAGCAGCCAAGACTCAGGGGTTTCTGGAAACACCATATATTTT; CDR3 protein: CASSQDSGVSGNTIYF
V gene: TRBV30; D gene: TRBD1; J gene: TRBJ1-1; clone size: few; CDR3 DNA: TGTGCCTGGTTGGACAGGGTGAGCACTGAAGCTTTCTTT; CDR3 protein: CAWLDRVSTEAFF
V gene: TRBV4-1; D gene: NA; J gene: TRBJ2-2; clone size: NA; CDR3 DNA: TGCGCCAGCAGCCAAGAGCAGGGATCCGGGGAGCTGTTTTTT; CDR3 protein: CASSQEQGSGELFF
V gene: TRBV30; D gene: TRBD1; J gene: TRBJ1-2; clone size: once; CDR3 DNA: TGTGCCTGGAGTTTCCTCCCCCCGGGACAGGCGATATATGGCTACACCTTC; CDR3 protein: CAWSFLPPGQAIYGYTF
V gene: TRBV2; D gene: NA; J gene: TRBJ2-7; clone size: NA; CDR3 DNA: TGTGCCAGCAGTGAAGCCTCGCGAGGGGGCGAGCAGTACTTC; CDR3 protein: CASSEASRGGEQYF
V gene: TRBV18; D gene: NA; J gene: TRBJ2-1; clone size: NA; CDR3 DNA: TGTGCCAGCTCACCTCGTCCGAGTGAGCAGTTCTTC; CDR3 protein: CASSPRPSEQFF
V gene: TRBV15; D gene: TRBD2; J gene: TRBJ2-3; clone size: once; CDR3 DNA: TGTGCCACCAGCAGAGACCCTAGCGGGGGAAGGAATACGCAGTATTTT; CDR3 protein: CATSRDPSGGRNTQYF
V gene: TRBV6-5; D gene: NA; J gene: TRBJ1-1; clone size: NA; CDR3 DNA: TGTGCCAGCAGGTTCAGGGCCACTGAAGCTTTCTTT; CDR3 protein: CASRFRATEAFF
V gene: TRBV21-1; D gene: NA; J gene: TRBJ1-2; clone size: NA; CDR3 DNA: TGTGCCAGCAGCAAAGGGCAGGGGCACTATGGCTACACCTTC; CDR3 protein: CASSKGQGHYGYTF
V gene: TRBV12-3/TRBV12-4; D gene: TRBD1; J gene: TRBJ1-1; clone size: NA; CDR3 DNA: TGTGCCAGCAGGGACAGGGGGAGCACTGAAGCTTTCTTT; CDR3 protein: CASRDRGSTEAFF
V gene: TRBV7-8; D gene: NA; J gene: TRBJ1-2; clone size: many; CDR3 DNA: TGTGCCAGCAGCCCCGGGGTCTATGGCTACACCTTC; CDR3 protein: CASSPGVYGYTF
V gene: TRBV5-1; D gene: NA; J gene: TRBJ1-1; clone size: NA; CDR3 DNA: TGCGCCAGCAGCCCCGGGGCGCGGGGCACTGAAGCTTTCTTT; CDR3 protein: CASSPGARGTEAFF